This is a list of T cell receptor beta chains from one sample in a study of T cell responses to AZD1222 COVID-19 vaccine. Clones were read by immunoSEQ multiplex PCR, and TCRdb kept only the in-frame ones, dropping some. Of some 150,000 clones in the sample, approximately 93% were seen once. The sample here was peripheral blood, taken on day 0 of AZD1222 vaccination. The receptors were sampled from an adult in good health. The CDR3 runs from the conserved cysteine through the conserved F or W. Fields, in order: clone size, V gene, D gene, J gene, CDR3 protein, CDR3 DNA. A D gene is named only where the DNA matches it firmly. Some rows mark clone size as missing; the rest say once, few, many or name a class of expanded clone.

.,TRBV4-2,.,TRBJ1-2,CASSAPKETHYGYTF,TGTGCCAGCAGCGCGCCCAAGGAGACCCACTATGGCTACACCTTC
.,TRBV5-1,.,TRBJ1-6,CASSPMLTGTGDSPLHF,TGCGCCAGCAGCCCGATGTTGACAGGAACTGGGGATTCACCCCTCCACTTT
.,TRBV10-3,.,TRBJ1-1,CAISGLGQNTEAFF,TGTGCCATCAGTGGCCTGGGACAGAACACTGAAGCTTTCTTT
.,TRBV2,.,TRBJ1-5,CASSDRTTDQPQHF,TGTGCCAGCAGTGACCGGACAACGGATCAGCCCCAGCATTTT
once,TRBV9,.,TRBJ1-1,CASSVTGRNAEAFF,TGTGCCAGCAGCGTAACCGGTAGGAACGCTGAAGCTTTCTTT
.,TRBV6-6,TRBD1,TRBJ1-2,CASRSYSGTESYGYTF,TGTGCCAGCAGAAGTTACAGCGGGACAGAAAGCTATGGCTACACCTTC
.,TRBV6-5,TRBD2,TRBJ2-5,CASSPSLAGQETQYF,TGTGCCAGCAGTCCCTCCCTAGCGGGGCAAGAGACCCAGTACTTC
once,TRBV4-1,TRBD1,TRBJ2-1,CASSQGTGQGTGNEQFF,TGCGCCAGCAGCCAAGGTACCGGACAGGGAACGGGGAATGAGCAGTTCTTC
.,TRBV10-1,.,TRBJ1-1,CASSEVEGTEAFF,TGCGCCAGCAGTGAGGTCGAGGGCACTGAAGCTTTCTTT
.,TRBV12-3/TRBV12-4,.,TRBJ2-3,CASSWGDTQYF,TGTGCCAGCAGTTGGGGAGATACGCAGTATTTT
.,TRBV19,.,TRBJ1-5,CASSGRHNSNQPQHF,TGTGCCAGTAGTGGGCGGCATAATAGCAATCAGCCCCAGCATTTT
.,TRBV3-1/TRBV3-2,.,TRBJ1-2,CASSQDGQPYGYTF,TGTGCCAGCAGCCAAGACGGGCAGCCCTATGGCTACACCTTC
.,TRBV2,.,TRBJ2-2,CASTARLLNTGELFF,TGTGCCAGCACCGCTAGGCTCCTGAACACCGGGGAGCTGTTTTTT
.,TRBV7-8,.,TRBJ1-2,CASSLEWASYGYTF,TGTGCCAGCAGCTTAGAGTGGGCGTCCTATGGCTACACCTTC
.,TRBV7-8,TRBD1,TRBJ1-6,CASSLAQGVNSPLHF,TGTGCCAGCAGCTTAGCACAGGGGGTTAATTCACCCCTCCACTTT
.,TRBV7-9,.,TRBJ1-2,CASSLAGGIVTYGYTF,TGTGCCAGCAGCTTAGCCGGCGGGATTGTTACCTATGGCTACACCTTC
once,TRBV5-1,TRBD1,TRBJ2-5,CASSLGQGLQETQYF,TGCGCCAGCAGCTTGGGACAGGGCCTACAAGAGACCCAGTACTTC
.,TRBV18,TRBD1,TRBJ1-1,CASSPGTGGNTEAFF,TGTGCCAGCTCACCCGGGACAGGGGGTAACACTGAAGCTTTCTTT
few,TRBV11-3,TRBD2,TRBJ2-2,CASSRHGTSGSTGELFF,TGTGCCAGCAGCCGTCACGGGACTAGCGGATCCACCGGGGAGCTGTTTTTT
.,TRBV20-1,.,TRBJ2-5,CSVGYGETQYF,TGCAGTGTTGGATATGGGGAGACCCAGTACTTC
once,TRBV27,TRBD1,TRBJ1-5,CASRDRGDGQPQHF,TGTGCCAGCAGAGACAGGGGAGACGGTCAGCCCCAGCATTTT
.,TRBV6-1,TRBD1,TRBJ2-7,CASSEGTGAPGEQYF,TGTGCCAGCAGTGAGGGGACAGGGGCGCCAGGCGAGCAGTACTTC
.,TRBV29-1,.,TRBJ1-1,CSVEAVGGYTEAFF,TGCAGCGTTGAGGCCGTGGGGGGGTACACTGAAGCTTTCTTT
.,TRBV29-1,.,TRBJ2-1,CSVEDIGSLYEQFF,TGCAGCGTTGAAGACATCGGTTCTCTTTATGAGCAGTTCTTC
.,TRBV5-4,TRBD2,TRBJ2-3,CASSQAASGSVYTQYF,TGTGCCAGCAGCCAAGCGGCTAGCGGGAGCGTGTATACGCAGTATTTT
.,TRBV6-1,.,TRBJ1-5,CASSEASPNQPQHF,TGTGCCAGCAGTGAAGCGTCACCCAATCAGCCCCAGCATTTT
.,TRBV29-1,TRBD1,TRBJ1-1,CSVRTGRGTTEAFF,TGCAGCGTCCGGACAGGAAGAGGCACCACTGAAGCTTTCTTT
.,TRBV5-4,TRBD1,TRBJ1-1,CASSPIPGTATMNTEAFF,TGTGCCAGCAGCCCCATTCCCGGGACAGCGACTATGAACACTGAAGCTTTCTTT
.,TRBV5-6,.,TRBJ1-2,CASTPTGRNGYTF,TGTGCCAGCACCCCGACAGGACGAAACGGCTACACCTTC
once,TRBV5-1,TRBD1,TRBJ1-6,CASSLAGTGGVSPLHF,TGCGCCAGCAGCTTGGCGGGGACAGGGGGTGTTTCACCCCTCCACTTT
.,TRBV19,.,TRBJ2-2,CASSIVGRITGELFF,TGTGCCAGTAGTATAGTAGGGCGTATCACCGGGGAGCTGTTTTTT
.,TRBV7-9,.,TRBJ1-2,CASSLDAAPGYGYTF,TGTGCCAGCAGCTTAGATGCGGCTCCCGGATATGGCTACACCTTC
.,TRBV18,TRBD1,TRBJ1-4,CASSPFGGGGTNEKLFF,TGTGCCAGCTCACCTTTCGGAGGGGGCGGGACTAATGAAAAACTGTTTTTT
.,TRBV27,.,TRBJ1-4,CASSRSYSANEKLFF,TGTGCCAGCAGTCGCTCGTATTCAGCTAATGAAAAACTGTTTTTT
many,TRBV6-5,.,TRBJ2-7,CATNGGEQYF,TGTGCCACAAACGGGGGCGAGCAGTACTTC
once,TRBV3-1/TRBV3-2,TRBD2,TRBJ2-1,CASSNLAGVSEQFF,TGTGCCAGCAGCAATCTAGCGGGAGTCAGTGAGCAGTTCTTC
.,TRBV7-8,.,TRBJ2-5,CASSVSPRDRAQYF,TGTGCCAGCAGCGTAAGCCCTAGAGATCGGGCCCAGTACTTC
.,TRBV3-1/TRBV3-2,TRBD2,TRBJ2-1,CASSLNGLAGEGEQFF,TGTGCCAGCAGCCTTAATGGACTAGCGGGAGAGGGTGAGCAGTTCTTC
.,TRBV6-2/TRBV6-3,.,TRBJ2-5,CASSYSRVSGETQYF,TGTGCCAGCAGTTACTCGAGGGTATCTGGAGAGACCCAGTACTTC
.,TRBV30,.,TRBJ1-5,CAWSTGALSNQPQHF,TGTGCCTGGAGTACTGGGGCCCTAAGTAATCAGCCCCAGCATTTT
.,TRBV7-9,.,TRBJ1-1,CASSLGSISTLNTEAFF,TGTGCCAGCAGCTTAGGGTCCATCTCGACCTTGAACACTGAAGCTTTCTTT
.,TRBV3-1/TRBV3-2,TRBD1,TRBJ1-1,CASSPSVGLGTGYITEAFF,TGTGCCAGCAGCCCTAGCGTGGGGTTGGGGACAGGGTATATTACTGAAGCTTTCTTT
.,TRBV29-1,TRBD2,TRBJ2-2,CSVGSGSNTGELFF,TGCAGCGTCGGTAGCGGGAGTAACACCGGGGAGCTGTTTTTT
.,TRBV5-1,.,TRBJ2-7,CASSLVSGDYEQYF,TGCGCCAGCAGCTTGGTCTCGGGGGACTACGAGCAGTACTTC
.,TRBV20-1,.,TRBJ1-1,CSAHGGEAFF,TGCAGTGCTCACGGGGGGGAAGCTTTCTTT
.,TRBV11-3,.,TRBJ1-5,CASSPPVDSNQPQHF,TGTGCCAGCAGCCCCCCCGTTGATAGCAATCAGCCCCAGCATTTT
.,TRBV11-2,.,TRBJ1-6,CASRSPGRRPSNSPLHF,TGTGCCAGCAGGAGCCCGGGTAGGCGCCCTTCTAATTCACCCCTCCACTTT
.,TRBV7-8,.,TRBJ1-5,CASSLDLGNQPQHF,TGTGCCAGCAGCTTAGATCTGGGAAATCAGCCCCAGCATTTT
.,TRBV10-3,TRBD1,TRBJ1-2,CAIKPGTGAISHYGYTF,TGTGCCATTAAACCCGGGACAGGGGCTATTTCCCACTATGGCTACACCTTC
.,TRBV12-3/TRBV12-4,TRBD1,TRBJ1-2,CASSPGQAGFTF,TGTGCCAGCAGTCCAGGACAGGCCGGCTTTACCTTC